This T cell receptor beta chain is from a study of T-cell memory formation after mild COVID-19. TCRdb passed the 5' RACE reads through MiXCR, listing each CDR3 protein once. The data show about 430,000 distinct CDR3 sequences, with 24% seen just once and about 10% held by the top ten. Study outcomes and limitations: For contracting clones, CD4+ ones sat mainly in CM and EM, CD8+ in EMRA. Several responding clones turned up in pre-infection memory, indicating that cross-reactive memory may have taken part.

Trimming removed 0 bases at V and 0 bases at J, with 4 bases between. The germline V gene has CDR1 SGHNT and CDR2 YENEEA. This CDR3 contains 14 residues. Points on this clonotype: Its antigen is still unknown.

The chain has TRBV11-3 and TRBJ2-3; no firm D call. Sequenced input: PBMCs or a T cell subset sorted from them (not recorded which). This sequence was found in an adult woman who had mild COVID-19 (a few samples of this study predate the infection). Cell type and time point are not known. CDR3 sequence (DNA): TGTGCCAGCAGCTTAGATTACAGCACAGATACGCAGTATTTT. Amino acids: CASSLDYSTDTQYF.